Below, 28 T cell receptor beta chains from the same sample are listed, as sequenced in a study of blood T cell repertoires in COVID-19. The assay was immunoSEQ multiplex PCR, and TCRdb's table has in-frame clones only and misses some. The sample has about 250,000 clones; 70% to 90% are singletons. Sample: peripheral blood. The origin of the receptors is a woman aged 25 to 39 with COVID-19, enrolled during active disease.

The chain couples TRBV19 to TRBJ2-1; the match to TRBD1 covers 8 bases. This CDR3 region has 16 residues. Germline V gene sequence: CDR1 LNHDA, CDR2 SQIVND (reference sequence). V lost 5 bases to trimming and J lost 2 bases; unmatched junction nucleotides: 8. CDR3 sequence: CASSVNQGAPYNEQFF. In DNA, the CDR3 is TGTGCCAGTAGTGTCAATCAGGGGGCACCCTACAATGAGCAGTTCTTC.

This clone came up a few times. The genes are TRBV14 and TRBJ1-1, with a tentative D call TRBD1 (6 bases). V lost 4 bases and J 3 bases, leaving 15 bases between the germline ends. CDR1 and CDR2 from the germline V gene are SGHDN and FVKESK. The CDR3 covers 15 residues. The CDR3 loop is CASSPLNRADTEAFF. The DNA of the CDR3 is TGTGCCAGCAGCCCATTAAACAGGGCGGACACTGAAGCTTTCTTT. The entire variable domain, with the rest obtained from reference TRBV14 and TRBJ1-1, is as follows: EAGVTQFPSHSVIEKGQTVTLRCDPISGHDNLYWYRRVMGKEIKFLLHFVKESKQDESGMPNNRFLAERTGGTYSTLKVQPAELEDSGVYFCASSPLNRADTEAFFGQGTRLTVV.

The rearrangement uses TRBV4-2 and TRBJ1-6; 9 bases match TRBD1. This CDR3 region has 15 residues. Germline CDR1 is LGHNA and CDR2 is YNFKEQ. V shed 0 bases, J shed 9 bases, and the junction held 3 bases outside the gene matches. The chain's CDR3 is CASSQEGTGSSPLHF. Here the CDR3 DNA reads TGTGCCAGCAGCCAAGAAGGGACAGGGAGTTCACCCCTCCACTTT.

V usage is TRBV10-3 and J usage is TRBJ2-5; 7 nucleotides align to TRBD1. The V gene's germline CDR1 is ENHRY and CDR2 SYGVKD. There are 14 residues in the CDR3. The V segment lost 4 bases and the J segment 1 base; nucleotides outside the gene matches: 3. The CDR3 reads CAISVGDSQETQYF. CDR3 coding DNA: TGTGCCATCAGTGTGGGGGACAGCCAAGAGACCCAGTACTTC.

The DNA for the CDR3 is TGTGCCATTGGGACGGGAGGCAAAGAGACCCAGTACTTC. It encodes CAIGTGGKETQYF. The chain uses TRBV28 and TRBJ2-5, with 7 bases that match TRBD2. Germline V gives CDR1 MDHEN, CDR2 SYDVKM. This CDR3 is built from 13 residues. Trimming removed 10 bases from V and 3 bases from J; junction bases left unmatched: 8.

V is TRBV27 and J is TRBJ2-3, with a possible D match to TRBD2 (6 bases). Germline lookup yields CDR1 MNHEY and CDR2 SMNVEV (reference sequence). This CDR3 is 14 amino acids long. V lost 6 bases and J 6 bases, leaving 16 bases between the germline ends. The CDR3 is CASSPGPRGDTQYF. The CDR3 DNA is TGTGCCAGCAGCCCGGGTCCCCGGGGGGATACGCAGTATTTT.

The chain combines TRBV7-2 with TRBJ1-2; 9 nucleotides agree with TRBD1. Germline values: CDR1 SGHTA, CDR2 FQGNSA. The CDR3 is made up of 16 amino acids. Unmatched junction bases numbered 13, after V lost 6 bases and J lost 5 bases. The CDR3 DNA reads TGTGCCAGCAGTCCAAGCTCTGGGACAGGGTGGTATGGCTACACCTTC. Amino acid sequence: CASSPSSGTGWYGYTF.

The chain joins TRBV5-8 to TRBJ2-2; 9 bases align to TRBD1. This CDR3 contains 15 residues. Per the germline V gene, CDR1 is SGHTS and CDR2 is YDEGEE. The junction had 4 bases not matched to a gene; V was cut back by 4 bases and J by 3 bases. CDR3: CASSLRTGDTGELFF. In DNA form, the CDR3 reads TGTGCCAGCAGCCTAAGGACAGGGGACACCGGGGAGCTGTTTTTT.

The rearrangement links TRBV5-1 to TRBJ2-1, with 8 bases matching TRBD2. Looked up from germline, CDR1 is SGHRS and CDR2 is YFSETQ. CDR3 length: 14 residues. V trimming: 7 bases; J trimming: 2 bases; junction bases outside the gene matches: 5. The CDR3 nucleotides are TGCGCCAGCGGGGCGGGAGGTCCCTACAATGAGCAGTTCTTC. This sequence encodes CASGAGGPYNEQFF.

CDR3 coding DNA: TGTGCCAGCAGCGATACAGGGGGCGGTGAAAAACTGTTTTTT. Translating gives CASSDTGGGEKLFF. The chain couples TRBV6-5 to TRBJ1-4, with 9 nucleotides matching TRBD1. With V trimmed by 6 bases and J by 7 bases, 6 bases remained unmatched. The CDR3 runs 14 residues. The germline V gene has CDR1 MNHEY and CDR2 SVGAGI.

This clone showed up just a few times. The chain links TRBV4-1 to TRBJ1-2; weak D call: TRBD1 (5 bases). V lost 0 bases and J 5 bases, leaving 16 bases between the germline ends. CDR1 is MGHRA and CDR2 is YSYEKL in the germline V gene. The CDR3 runs to 16 residues. CDR3 protein: CASSQESGQGLYGYTF. The DNA of the CDR3 is TGCGCCAGCAGCCAAGAGTCCGGTCAGGGCCTATATGGCTACACCTTC.

CDR3 bases: TGCAGCGTTGAGGCGGGGCTTAAAGAGACCCAGTACTTC. It yields the protein CSVEAGLKETQYF. The V and J genes are TRBV29-1 and TRBJ2-5, with D perhaps TRBD2 (6 bases). This CDR3 region has 13 residues. Germline CDR1 and CDR2: SQVTM and ANQGSEA. V was trimmed by 3 bases and J by 3 bases, leaving 11 bases between them.

J is TRBJ2-6 and V is TRBV11-3, with a tentative D call TRBD2 (6 bases). The CDR3 is 16 amino acids. Germline values: CDR1 SGHNT, CDR2 YENEEA. Trimming shortened V by 7 bases and J by 0 bases, and 13 bases separated the two germline ends. The CDR3 protein is CASTGVRSSGANVLTF. CDR3 nucleotides: TGTGCCAGCACGGGGGTAAGGAGCTCTGGGGCCAACGTCCTGACTTTC.

The V gene is TRBV18, the J gene TRBJ1-5; 10 nucleotides match TRBD1. Germline trimming cut 3 bases from V and 2 bases from J; bases unmatched to any gene: 1. CDR3 size: 15 residues. The germline gives CDR1 KGHSH, CDR2 LQKENI. This chain's CDR3 is CASSPGTGGNQPQHF. DNA of the CDR3: TGTGCCAGCTCACCCGGGACAGGGGGCAATCAGCCCCAGCATTTT. Using reference TRBV18 and TRBJ1-5 for the parts outside the CDR3, the full variable domain is NAGVMQNPRHLVRRRGQEARLRCSPMKGHSHVYWYRQLPEEGLKFMVYLQKENIIDESGMPKERFSAEFPKEGPSILRIQQVVRGDSAAYFCASSPGTGGNQPQHFGDGTRLSIL.

The rearrangement uses TRBV19 and TRBJ2-1, with TRBD2 identical over 7 bases. Germline V gives CDR1 LNHDA, CDR2 SQIVND (reference sequence). CDR3 length: 15 residues. V dropped 6 bases and J dropped 4; count of bases not matched to a gene: 9. The CDR3 region is CASSIRAGLYNEQFF. CDR3 coding DNA: TGTGCCAGTAGCATCCGAGCGGGGCTATACAATGAGCAGTTCTTC.

This sequence joins TRBV5-1 and TRBJ2-3; D is perhaps TRBD2 (7 bases). With 6 bases removed from V and 6 bases from J, the gap between germline ends came to 20 bases. This CDR3 is built from 15 residues. Per germline, CDR1 SGHRS and CDR2 YFSETQ. CDR3 residues: CASISTRGGPDTQYF. CDR3 nucleotides: TGCGCCAGCATCTCGACTAGGGGGGGGCCGGATACGCAGTATTTT.

The chain joins TRBV6-2 or TRBV6-3 to TRBJ2-3, with D possibly being TRBD2 (8 bases). Trimming took 2 bases from V and 6 from J, leaving 15 bases between them. The V gene's germline CDR1 is MNHEY and CDR2 SVGEGT. CDR3 length: 15 amino acids. CDR3 loop: CASSYLGRGPDTQYF. Here the CDR3 DNA reads TGTGCCAGCAGTTACCTCGGGAGGGGGCCCGATACGCAGTATTTT.

This clone was found a few times. The chain uses TRBV6-6 and TRBJ1-6; 7 bases map to TRBD1. The CDR3 runs 15 residues. Germline values: CDR1 MNHNY, CDR2 SVGAGI (reference sequence). V trimming: 2 bases; J trimming: 9 bases; junction bases outside the gene matches: 7. CDR3: CASSYDPRQGSPLHF. The CDR3 coding sequence is TGTGCCAGCAGTTACGATCCCAGACAGGGTTCACCCCTCCACTTT.

J is TRBJ2-7 and V is TRBV2; TRBD1 aligns across 8 bases. Trimming took 8 bases from V and 9 from J; bases not matched to a gene: 12. CDR3 length: 13 amino acids. The germline gives CDR1 SNHLY, CDR2 FYNNEI. DNA of the CDR3: TGTGCCAGCGAGGACAGGGTCTTATTGGGGCAGTACTTC. Amino acid sequence: CASEDRVLLGQYF.

The rearrangement joins TRBV5-1 to TRBJ1-1; 11 nucleotides agree with TRBD1. The CDR3 sequence is 14 residues long. The germline gives CDR1 SGHRS, CDR2 YFSETQ. V trimming: 7 bases; J trimming: 4 bases; junction bases outside the gene matches: 6. CDR3 amino acids: CASAQGTGGTEAFF. In nucleotides, the CDR3 is TGCGCCAGCGCCCAGGGGACAGGGGGCACTGAAGCTTTCTTT.

The V gene is TRBV27, the J gene TRBJ1-6, with TRBD1 matching over 7 bases. The CDR3 has 18 amino acids. The junction had 11 bases not matched to a gene; V was cut back by 0 bases and J by 6 bases. Germline lookup yields CDR1 MNHEY and CDR2 SMNVEV (reference sequence). Here the CDR3 DNA reads TGTGCCAGCAGTTTATCCCCGCGTAGGGGGCTATCTAATTCACCCCTCCACTTT. Its translation is CASSLSPRRGLSNSPLHF.

The rearrangement joins TRBV27 to TRBJ1-2; D perhaps matches TRBD1 (5 bases). V was pared by 0 bases and J by 5 bases, with 10 bases between. The CDR3 is made up of 14 amino acids. Germline V gene sequence: CDR1 MNHEY, CDR2 SMNVEV (reference sequence). CDR3 sequence: CASSLSDSTYGYTF. DNA of the CDR3: TGTGCCAGCAGTTTATCAGACAGCACTTATGGCTACACCTTC.

This chain links TRBV19 with TRBJ2-1; the match to TRBD2 covers 12 bases. V lost 5 bases, J lost 7 bases, and 9 bases stayed unmatched. The CDR3 is 16 residues long. Looked up from germline, CDR1 is LNHDA and CDR2 is SQIVND (reference sequence). CDR3 sequence (DNA): TGTGCCAGTAGTGTCCCGGGACTAGCGGGTCTAAATGAGCAGTTCTTC. Its protein is CASSVPGLAGLNEQFF.

The sample holds one count of this clone. The junction does not match germline at one end; this may be a read error. The chain is built from TRBV20-1 and TRBJ1-1; D is unclear. CDR3 size: 9 residues. Germline values: CDR1 DFQATT, CDR2 SNEGSKA (reference sequence). CDR3 DNA sequence: TGCAGTGCTAGAGATCCTATGAGTTTT. Translated, it gives CSARDPMSF.

The V gene is TRBV27, the J gene TRBJ1-5; 7 positions match TRBD1. The germline V gene has CDR1 MNHEY and CDR2 SMNVEV (reference sequence). After removal of 5 bases from V and 7 bases from J, the junction contained 5 bases not matched to a gene. The CDR3 loop spans 13 amino acids. The CDR3 loop is CASSRGPGQPQHF. The CDR3, as DNA: TGTGCCAGCAGTAGGGGGCCGGGGCAGCCCCAGCATTTT.

The chain recombines TRBV5-1 with TRBJ2-4; D is uncertain. V lost 1 base to trimming and J lost 1 base, with 3 bases between them. The CDR3 has 13 residues. Germline V lookup: CDR1 SGHRS, CDR2 YFSETQ. CDR3 amino acids: CASSLSAKNIQYF. Here the CDR3 DNA reads TGCGCCAGCAGCTTGTCGGCCAAAAACATTCAGTACTTC.

The rearrangement uses TRBV11-3 and TRBJ2-3, with D tentatively TRBD1 (6 bases). The CDR3 has 17 amino acids. Per germline, CDR1 SGHNT and CDR2 YENEEA. V lost 7 bases to trimming and J lost 1 base, with 21 bases between them. The CDR3 loop reads CASTLTGLGARTDTQYF. The CDR3 DNA reads as TGTGCCAGCACCCTTACAGGTCTGGGGGCCCGCACAGATACGCAGTATTTT.

The chain uses TRBV30 and TRBJ2-3; D possibly corresponds to TRBD2 (5 bases). V lost 5 bases to trimming and J lost 8 bases, with 17 bases between them. The CDR3 runs 13 residues. The germline V gene encodes CDR1 GTSNPN and CDR2 SVGIG (reference sequence). CDR3 protein: CAWSLDWRGTQYF. CDR3 DNA: TGTGCCTGGTCCCTGGACTGGCGAGGTACGCAGTATTTT.